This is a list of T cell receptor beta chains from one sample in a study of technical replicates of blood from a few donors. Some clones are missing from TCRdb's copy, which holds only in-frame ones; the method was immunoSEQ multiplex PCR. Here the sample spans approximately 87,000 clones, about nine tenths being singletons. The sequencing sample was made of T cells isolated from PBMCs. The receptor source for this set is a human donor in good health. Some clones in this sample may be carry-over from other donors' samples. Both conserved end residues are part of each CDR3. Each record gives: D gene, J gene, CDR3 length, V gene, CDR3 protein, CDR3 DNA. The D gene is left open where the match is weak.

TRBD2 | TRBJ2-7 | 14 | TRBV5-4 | CASSLGDYSYEQYF | TGTGCCAGCAGCTTGGGGGACTACTCCTACGAGCAGTACTTC
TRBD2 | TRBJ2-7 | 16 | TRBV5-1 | CASSLAGTSGSHEQYF | TGCGCCAGCAGCTTGGCCGGGACTAGCGGGAGCCACGAGCAGTACTTC
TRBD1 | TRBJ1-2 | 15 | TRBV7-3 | CASSLTRGLDYGYTF | TGTGCCAGCAGCCTAACCAGGGGGCTAGACTATGGCTACACCTTC
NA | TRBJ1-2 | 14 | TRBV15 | CATSRDVSDYGYTF | TGTGCCACCAGCAGAGATGTGTCAGACTATGGCTACACCTTC
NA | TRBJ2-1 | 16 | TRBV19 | CASRSLFSPSSNEQFF | TGTGCCAGTAGATCCCTCTTTTCCCCCTCTAGCAATGAGCAGTTCTTC
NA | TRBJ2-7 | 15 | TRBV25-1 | CASSESLGPYSGQYF | TGTGCCAGCAGTGAAAGTTTGGGGCCGTATTCCGGGCAGTACTTC
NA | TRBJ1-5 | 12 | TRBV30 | CAWSVYRQPQHF | TGTGCCTGGAGTGTTTATCGGCAGCCCCAGCATTTT
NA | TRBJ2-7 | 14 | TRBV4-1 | CASSQARGGSEQYF | TGCGCCAGCAGCCAAGCCCGGGGAGGTTCGGAGCAGTACTTC
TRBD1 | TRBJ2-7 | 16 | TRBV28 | CASSLETGGIIYEQYF | TGTGCCAGCAGTTTGGAGACAGGGGGCATAATATACGAGCAGTACTTC
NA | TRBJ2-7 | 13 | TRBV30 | CAWIGRERYEQYF | TGTGCCTGGATAGGAAGGGAGAGGTACGAGCAGTACTTC
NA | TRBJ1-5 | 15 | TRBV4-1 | CASSQEPVLNQPQHF | TGCGCCAGCAGCCAAGAGCCGGTCCTCAATCAGCCCCAGCATTTT
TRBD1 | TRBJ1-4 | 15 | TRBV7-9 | CASSLERGRGEKLFF | TGTGCCAGCAGCCTGGAGAGGGGGCGAGGTGAAAAACTGTTTTTT
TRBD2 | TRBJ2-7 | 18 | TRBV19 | CASSTHGLAGESSYEQYF | TGTGCCAGTAGTACCCATGGACTAGCGGGGGAAAGCTCCTACGAGCAGTACTTC
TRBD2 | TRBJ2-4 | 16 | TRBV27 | CASSPGTSGRGNIQYF | TGTGCCAGCAGTCCTGGGACTAGCGGGAGAGGAAACATTCAGTACTTC